This T cell receptor beta chain was retrieved from a study of early T cells in non-severe SARS-CoV-2 infection. Germline assignment: CDR1 SGHTA and CDR2 FQGNSA. CDR3 length: 13 residues. V lost 5 bases and J lost 5; bases outside the gene matches: 5. Ten or more counts support this clonotype. Unique molecular identifiers tagged individual cDNA molecules. A single record per CDR3 protein comes from TCRdb applying MiXCR to the 5' RACE reads. Of 30,000 to 35,000 distinct CDR3 sequences listed, around 4.1% are singletons. The source of this sequence is an adult who was a healthcare worker with PCR-confirmed SARS-CoV-2 infection or an uninfected control (not recorded which). The sample taken for sequencing was whole blood. The J gene is TRBJ1-1, the V gene TRBV7-2; 7 nucleotides match TRBD1. The CDR3 here is CASSQTGKTEAFF. In DNA form, the CDR3 reads TGTGCCAGCAGCCAGACAGGGAAGACTGAAGCTTTCTTT.